These 12 T cell receptor beta chains originate from one sample sequenced in a study of blood T cell repertoires in COVID-19. The method was immunoSEQ multiplex PCR; TCRdb's version includes in-frame clones alone and lacks a portion of them. The sample consists of about 350,000 clones, roughly 87% of them appearing once. The sample taken for sequencing was peripheral blood. These receptors came from a woman aged 60-75 years with COVID-19, enrolled during active disease.

The chain uses TRBV6-1 and TRBJ1-3; no clear D gene. Germline V lookup: CDR1 MNHNS, CDR2 SASEGT. The CDR3 covers 14 residues. Trimming took off 2 bases at V and 0 bases at J, with 5 bases between the two ends. The CDR3 DNA reads as TGTGCCAGCAGTGAACGAGGCTCTGGAAACACCATATATTTT. It encodes CASSERGSGNTIYF.

This chain joins TRBV18 and TRBJ2-1; D is possibly TRBD1 (6 bases). V was pared by 6 bases and J by 3 bases, with 15 bases between. CDR3 length: 15 residues. CDR1 and CDR2 (germline): KGHSH, LQKENI. The CDR3 here is CASSPQGLDYNEQFF. The CDR3, as DNA: TGTGCCAGCTCCCCTCAGGGGTTAGACTACAATGAGCAGTTCTTC.

The chain uses TRBV14 and TRBJ1-2, with D possibly matching TRBD1 (5 bases). V dropped 2 bases and J dropped 4 bases, with 14 bases sitting between them. The germline gives CDR1 SGHDN, CDR2 FVKESK. The CDR3 spans 15 residues. DNA for the CDR3: TGTGCCAGCAGCCAACACCATCCCGGGGGCTATGGCTACACCTTC. It translates to CASSQHHPGGYGYTF.

The J gene is TRBJ1-4, the V gene TRBV30, with D unclear. Trimming cost V 0 bases and J 7 bases, with 12 bases left between them. This CDR3 contains 14 residues. Per the germline V gene, CDR1 is GTSNPN and CDR2 is SVGIG (reference sequence). In DNA, the CDR3 is TGTGCCTGGAGTGTAGGAGGGAGCCTTGAAAAACTGTTTTTT. Amino acid sequence: CAWSVGGSLEKLFF.

The chain employs TRBV4-2 and TRBJ1-5; TRBD1 aligns across 7 bases. With 4 bases clipped from V and 6 bases from J, the junction kept 9 bases outside the gene matches. CDR3 length equals 15 residues. The germline V gene has CDR1 LGHNA and CDR2 YNFKEQ. CDR3 sequence reads: CASSPGKAGGQPQHF. Here the CDR3 DNA reads TGTGCCAGCAGCCCTGGTAAGGCAGGGGGTCAGCCCCAGCATTTT.

The gene calls are TRBV25-1 and TRBJ1-1; D is uncertain. This CDR3 region has 14 residues. V was pared by 2 bases and J by 10 bases, with 17 bases between. Germline V CDR1 and CDR2: MGHDK, SYGVNS. In nucleotides, the CDR3 is TGTGCCAGCAGTGAAAGTGGAGGGCATTTGGGAGCTTTCTTT. Encoded protein: CASSESGGHLGAFF.

J is TRBJ2-7 and V is TRBV2, with a possible D match to TRBD2 (5 bases). V dropped 3 bases and J dropped 3 bases, with 12 bases sitting between them. The CDR3 runs 14 residues. Germline loops: CDR1 SNHLY, CDR2 FYNNEI. In DNA, the CDR3 is TGTGCCAGCAGTGATCCGGGATCCAACTACGAGCAGTACTTC. The encoded protein is CASSDPGSNYEQYF. The variable domain in full, completed from reference TRBV2 and TRBJ2-7, reads EPEVTQTPSHQVTQMGQEVILRCVPISNHLYFYWYRQILGQKVEFLVSFYNNEISEKSEIFDDQFSVERPDGSNFTLKIRSTKLEDSAMYFCASSDPGSNYEQYFGPGTRLTVT.

The V call is TRBV6-6, the J call TRBJ1-2, with a possible D match to TRBD1 (5 bases). Germline lookup yields CDR1 MNHNY and CDR2 SVGAGI (reference sequence). Trimming removed 0 bases from V and 2 bases from J, with 7 bases in between. CDR3 length equals 14 residues. Here the CDR3 reads CASSYSAGNYGYTF. The CDR3 DNA reads TGTGCCAGCAGTTACTCGGCAGGGAACTATGGCTACACCTTC.

This CDR3 is CASSAGQGRSNQPQHF. The CDR3 region has the DNA TGTGCCAGTAGTGCCGGACAGGGAAGAAGCAATCAGCCCCAGCATTTT. The chain couples TRBV19 to TRBJ1-5, with TRBD1 matching over 8 bases. The CDR3 is made up of 16 amino acids. Germline lookup yields CDR1 LNHDA and CDR2 SQIVND (reference sequence). The V and J ends lost 5 bases and 1 base, in that order; junction bases with no gene match: 7. The complete variable domain, with remaining parts taken from reference TRBV19 and TRBJ1-5, reads DGGITQSPKYLFRKEGQNVTLSCEQNLNHDAMYWYRQDPGQGLRLIYYSQIVNDFQKGDIAEGYSVSREKKESFPLTVTSAQKNPTAFYLCASSAGQGRSNQPQHFGDGTRLSIL.

Details on this clone: The same CDR3 is also encoded by other DNA sequences in this sample. CDR3 bases: TGTGCCAGCAGTGGTACAGGGAATCAGCCCCAGCATTTT. This sequence encodes CASSGTGNQPQHF. The rearrangement uses TRBV12-3 or TRBV12-4 and TRBJ1-5; weak D call: TRBD1 (6 bases). The CDR3 is made up of 13 amino acids. V lost 5 bases to trimming and J lost 4 bases, with 9 bases between them.

The table lists this clone with a few counts. The chain is built from TRBV11-3 and TRBJ1-4; possible D gene TRBD1, 5 bases. The CDR3 runs 15 residues. Germline lookup yields CDR1 SGHNT and CDR2 YENEEA. Trimming pared 5 bases from V and 5 bases from J, leaving 15 bases between. The CDR3 nucleotides read TGTGCCAGCAGCAAAGGGGCCAGCCAGAATGAAAAACTGTTTTTT. The encoded protein is CASSKGASQNEKLFF.

CDR3 in amino acids: CASSLSRGRANGYTF. CDR3 sequence (DNA): TGTGCCAGCAGCCTCTCCAGGGGGCGGGCGAATGGCTACACCTTC. The V and J genes are TRBV9 and TRBJ1-2; 8 bases are a match to TRBD1. This CDR3 is built from 15 residues. After removal of 4 bases from V and 6 bases from J, the junction contained 11 bases not matched to a gene. Germline-derived CDR1 and CDR2 are SGDLS and YYNGEE.